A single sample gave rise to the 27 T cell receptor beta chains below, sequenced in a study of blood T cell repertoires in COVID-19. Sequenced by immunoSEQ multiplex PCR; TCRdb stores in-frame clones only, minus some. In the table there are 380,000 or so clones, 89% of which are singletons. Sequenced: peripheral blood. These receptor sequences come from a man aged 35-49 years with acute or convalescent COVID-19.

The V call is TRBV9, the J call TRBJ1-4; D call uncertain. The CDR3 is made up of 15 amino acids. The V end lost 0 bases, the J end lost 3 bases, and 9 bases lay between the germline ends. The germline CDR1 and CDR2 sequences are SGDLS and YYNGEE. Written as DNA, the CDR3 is TGTGCCAGCAGCGTAGTGGAGGGCGCTAATGAAAAACTGTTTTTT. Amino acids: CASSVVEGANEKLFF.

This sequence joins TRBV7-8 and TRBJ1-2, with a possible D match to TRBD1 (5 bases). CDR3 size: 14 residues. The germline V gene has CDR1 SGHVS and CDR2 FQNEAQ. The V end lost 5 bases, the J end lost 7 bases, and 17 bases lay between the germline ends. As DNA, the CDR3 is TGTGCCAGCAGCACACCCCCAGGGTTGGGTGGCTACACCTTC. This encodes CASSTPPGLGGYTF.

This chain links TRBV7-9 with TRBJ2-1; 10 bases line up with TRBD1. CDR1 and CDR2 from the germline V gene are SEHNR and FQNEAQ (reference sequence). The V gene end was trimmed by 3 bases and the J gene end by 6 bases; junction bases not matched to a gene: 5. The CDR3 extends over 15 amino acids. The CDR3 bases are TGTGCCAGCAGCTTGGGACAGGGGAACGCCAATGAGCAGTTCTTC. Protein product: CASSLGQGNANEQFF. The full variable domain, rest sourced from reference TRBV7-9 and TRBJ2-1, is DTGVSQNPRHKITKRGQNVTFRCDPISEHNRLYWYRQTLGQGPEFLTYFQNEAQLEKSRLLSDRFSAERPKGSFSTLEIQRTEQGDSAMYLCASSLGQGNANEQFFGPGTRLTVL.

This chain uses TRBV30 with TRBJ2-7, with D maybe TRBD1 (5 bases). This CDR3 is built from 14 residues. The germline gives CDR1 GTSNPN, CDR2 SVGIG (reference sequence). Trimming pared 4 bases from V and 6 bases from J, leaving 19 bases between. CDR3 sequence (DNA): TGTGCCTGGACCTACCAGGGTCCCCTCCTCGAGCAGTACTTC. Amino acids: CAWTYQGPLLEQYF. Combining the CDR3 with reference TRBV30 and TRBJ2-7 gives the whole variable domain SQTIHQWPATLVQPVGSPLSLECTVEGTSNPNLYWYRQAAGRGLQLLFYSVGIGQISSEVPQNLSASRPQDRQFILSSKKLLLSDSGFYLCAWTYQGPLLEQYFGPGTRLTVT.

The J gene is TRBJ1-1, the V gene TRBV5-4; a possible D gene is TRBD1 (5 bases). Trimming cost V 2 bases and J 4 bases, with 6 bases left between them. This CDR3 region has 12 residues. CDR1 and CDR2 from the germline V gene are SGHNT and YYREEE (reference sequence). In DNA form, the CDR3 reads TGTGCCAGCAGCTTCGGGGGCACTGAAGCTTTCTTT. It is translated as CASSFGGTEAFF.

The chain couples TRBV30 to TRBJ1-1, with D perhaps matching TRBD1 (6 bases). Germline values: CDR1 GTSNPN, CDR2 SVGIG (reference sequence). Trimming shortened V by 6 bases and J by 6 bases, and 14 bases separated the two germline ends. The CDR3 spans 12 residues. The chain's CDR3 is CACLDRTAEAFF. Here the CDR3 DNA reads TGTGCCTGTTTAGACAGGACGGCTGAAGCTTTCTTT.

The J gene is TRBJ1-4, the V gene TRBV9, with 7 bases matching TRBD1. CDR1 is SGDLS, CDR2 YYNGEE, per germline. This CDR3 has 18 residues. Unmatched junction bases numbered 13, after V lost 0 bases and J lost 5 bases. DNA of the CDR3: TGTGCCAGCAGCGTAGAGGGGGCCGAGGAGGGCTACAATGAAAAACTGTTTTTT. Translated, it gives CASSVEGAEEGYNEKLFF.

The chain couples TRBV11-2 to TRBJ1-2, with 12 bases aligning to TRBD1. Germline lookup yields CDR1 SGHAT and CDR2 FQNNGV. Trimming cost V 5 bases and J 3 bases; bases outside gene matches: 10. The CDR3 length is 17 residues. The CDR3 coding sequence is TGTGCCAGCAGCCACCGGGACAGGGGGCGAAGAGACTATGGCTACACCTTC. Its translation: CASSHRDRGRRDYGYTF.

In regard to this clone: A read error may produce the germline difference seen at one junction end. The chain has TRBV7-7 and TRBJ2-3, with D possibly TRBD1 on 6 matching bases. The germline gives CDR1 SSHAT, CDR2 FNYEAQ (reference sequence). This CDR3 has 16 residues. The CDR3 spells CASSLGWTASTDTQYF. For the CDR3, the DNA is TGTGCTAGCAGCTTAGGGTGGACAGCTAGCACAGATACGCAGTATTTT.

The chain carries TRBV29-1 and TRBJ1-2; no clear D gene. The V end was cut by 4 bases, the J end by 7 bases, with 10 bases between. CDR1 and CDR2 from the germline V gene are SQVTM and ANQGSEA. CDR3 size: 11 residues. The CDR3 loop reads CSVGSALGYTF. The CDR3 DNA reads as TGCAGCGTTGGATCAGCGCTTGGCTACACCTTC.

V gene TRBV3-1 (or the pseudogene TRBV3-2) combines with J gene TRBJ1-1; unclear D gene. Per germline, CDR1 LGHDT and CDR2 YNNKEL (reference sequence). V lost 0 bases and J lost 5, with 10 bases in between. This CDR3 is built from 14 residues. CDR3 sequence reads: CASSQDPGWTEAFF. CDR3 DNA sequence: TGTGCCAGCAGCCAAGATCCGGGTTGGACTGAAGCTTTCTTT.

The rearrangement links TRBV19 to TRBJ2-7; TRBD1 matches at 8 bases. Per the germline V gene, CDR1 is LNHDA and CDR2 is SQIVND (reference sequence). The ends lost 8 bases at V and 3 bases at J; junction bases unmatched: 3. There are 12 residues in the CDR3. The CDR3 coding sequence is TGTGCCAGTGGACAGGGCGACTACGAGCAGTACTTC. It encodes CASGQGDYEQYF.

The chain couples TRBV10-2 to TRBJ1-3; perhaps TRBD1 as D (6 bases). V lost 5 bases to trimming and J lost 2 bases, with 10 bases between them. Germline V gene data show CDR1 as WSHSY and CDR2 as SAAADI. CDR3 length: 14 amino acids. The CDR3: CASSFQGPGNTIYF. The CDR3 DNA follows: TGCGCCAGCAGTTTCCAGGGGCCTGGAAACACCATATATTTT.

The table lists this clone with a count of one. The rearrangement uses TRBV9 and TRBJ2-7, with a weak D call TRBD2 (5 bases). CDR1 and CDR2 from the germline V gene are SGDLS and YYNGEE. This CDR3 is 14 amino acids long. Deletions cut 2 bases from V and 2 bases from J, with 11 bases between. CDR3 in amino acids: CASSVDPGAYEQYF. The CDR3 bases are TGTGCCAGCAGCGTCGATCCCGGGGCCTACGAGCAGTACTTC.

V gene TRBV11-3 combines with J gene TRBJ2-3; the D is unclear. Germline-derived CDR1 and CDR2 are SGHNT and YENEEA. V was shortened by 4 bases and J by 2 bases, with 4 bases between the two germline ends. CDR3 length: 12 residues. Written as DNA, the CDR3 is TGTGCCAGCAGCTCACACACAGATACGCAGTATTTT. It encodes CASSSHTDTQYF.

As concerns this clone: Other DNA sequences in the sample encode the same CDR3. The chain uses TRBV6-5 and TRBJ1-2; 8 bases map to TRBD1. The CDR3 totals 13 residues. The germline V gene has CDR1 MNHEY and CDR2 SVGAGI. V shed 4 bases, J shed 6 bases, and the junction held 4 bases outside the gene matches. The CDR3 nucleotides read TGTGCCAGCAGTTTGACAGGGGTGCATGGCTACACCTTC. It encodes CASSLTGVHGYTF.

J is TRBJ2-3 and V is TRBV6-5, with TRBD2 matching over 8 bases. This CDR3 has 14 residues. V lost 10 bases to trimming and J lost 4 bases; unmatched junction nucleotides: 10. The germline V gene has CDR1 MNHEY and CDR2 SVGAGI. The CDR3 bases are TGTGCCACCACCATCGCGGGGGGTCCAGATACGCAGTATTTT. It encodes CATTIAGGPDTQYF.

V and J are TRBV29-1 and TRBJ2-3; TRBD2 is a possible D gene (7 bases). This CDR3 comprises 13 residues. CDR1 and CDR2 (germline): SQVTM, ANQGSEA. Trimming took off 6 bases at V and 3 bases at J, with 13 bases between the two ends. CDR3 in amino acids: CSVRGGGTDTQYF. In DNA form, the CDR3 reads TGCAGCGTGAGGGGAGGGGGTACAGATACGCAGTATTTT.

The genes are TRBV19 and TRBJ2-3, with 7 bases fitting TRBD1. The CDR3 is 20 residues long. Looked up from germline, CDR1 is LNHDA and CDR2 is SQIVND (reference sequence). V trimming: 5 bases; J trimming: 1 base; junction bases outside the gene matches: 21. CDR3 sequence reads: CASSGRGGAPGLLRTDTQYF. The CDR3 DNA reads TGTGCCAGTAGTGGTCGAGGGGGCGCACCCGGACTCCTTCGCACAGATACGCAGTATTTT.

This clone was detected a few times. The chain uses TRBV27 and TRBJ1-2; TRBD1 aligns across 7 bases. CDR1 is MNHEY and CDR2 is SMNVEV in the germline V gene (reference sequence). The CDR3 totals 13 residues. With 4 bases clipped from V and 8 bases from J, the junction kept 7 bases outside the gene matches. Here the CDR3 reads CASSSVDRRGYTF. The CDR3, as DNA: TGTGCCAGCAGTTCTGTGGACAGGAGAGGCTACACCTTC.

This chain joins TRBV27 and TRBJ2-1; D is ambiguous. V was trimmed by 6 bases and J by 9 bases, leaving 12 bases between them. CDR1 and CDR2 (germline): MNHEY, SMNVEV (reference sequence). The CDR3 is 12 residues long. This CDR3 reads CASRSVGGEQFF. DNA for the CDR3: TGTGCCAGCAGGTCCGTCGGTGGTGAGCAGTTCTTC.

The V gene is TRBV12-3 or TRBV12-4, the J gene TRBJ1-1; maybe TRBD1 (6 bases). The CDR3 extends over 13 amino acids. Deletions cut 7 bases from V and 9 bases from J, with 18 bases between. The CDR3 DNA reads TGTGCCAGCAACCGGGACACGGGGAAAAAAGCTTTCTTT. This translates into CASNRDTGKKAFF.

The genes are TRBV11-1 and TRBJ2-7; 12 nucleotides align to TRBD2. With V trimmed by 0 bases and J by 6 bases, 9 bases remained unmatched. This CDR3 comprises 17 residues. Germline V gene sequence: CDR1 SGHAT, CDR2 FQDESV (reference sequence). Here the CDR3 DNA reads TGTGCCAGCAGCTTAGCAGTGGCTAGCGGGAGGGCCAGCGAGCAGTACTTC. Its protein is CASSLAVASGRASEQYF.

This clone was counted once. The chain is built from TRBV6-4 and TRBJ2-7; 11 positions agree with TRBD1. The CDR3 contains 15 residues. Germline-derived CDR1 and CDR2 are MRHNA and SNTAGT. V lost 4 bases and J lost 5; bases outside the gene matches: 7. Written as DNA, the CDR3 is TGTGCCAGCAGTGTCTCCGGACAGGGGGCGGACGAGCAGTACTTC. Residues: CASSVSGQGADEQYF.

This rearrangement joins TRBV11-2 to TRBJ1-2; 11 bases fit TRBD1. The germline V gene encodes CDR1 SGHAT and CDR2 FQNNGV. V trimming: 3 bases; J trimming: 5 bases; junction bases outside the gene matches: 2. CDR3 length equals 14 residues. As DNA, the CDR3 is TGTGCCAGCAGCTTTGGACAGGGGGCTTATGGCTACACCTTC. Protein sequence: CASSFGQGAYGYTF.

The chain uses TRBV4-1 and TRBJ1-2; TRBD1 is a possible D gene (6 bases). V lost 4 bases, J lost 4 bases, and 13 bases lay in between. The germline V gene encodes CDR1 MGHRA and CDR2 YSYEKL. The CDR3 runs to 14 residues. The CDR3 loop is CASSPSGEIYGYTF. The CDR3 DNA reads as TGCGCCAGCAGCCCGTCAGGGGAAATCTATGGCTACACCTTC.

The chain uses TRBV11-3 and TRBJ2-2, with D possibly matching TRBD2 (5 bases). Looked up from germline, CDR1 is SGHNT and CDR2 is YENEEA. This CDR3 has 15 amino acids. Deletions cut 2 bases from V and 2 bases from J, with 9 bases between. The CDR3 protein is CASSLRADNTGELFF. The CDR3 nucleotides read TGTGCCAGCAGCTTACGAGCGGACAACACCGGGGAGCTGTTTTTT.